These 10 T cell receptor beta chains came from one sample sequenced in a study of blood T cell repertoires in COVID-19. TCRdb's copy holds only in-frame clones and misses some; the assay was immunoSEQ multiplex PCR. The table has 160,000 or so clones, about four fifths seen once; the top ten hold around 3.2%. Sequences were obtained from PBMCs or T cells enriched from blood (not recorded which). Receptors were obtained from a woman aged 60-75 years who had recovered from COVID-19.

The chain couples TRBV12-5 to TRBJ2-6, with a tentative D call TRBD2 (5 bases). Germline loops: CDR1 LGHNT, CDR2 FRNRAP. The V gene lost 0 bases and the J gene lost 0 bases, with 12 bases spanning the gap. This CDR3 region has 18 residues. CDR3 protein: CASGLVVGRDSGANVLTF. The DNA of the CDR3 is TGTGCTAGTGGTTTGGTAGTCGGACGGGACTCTGGGGCCAACGTCCTGACTTTC.

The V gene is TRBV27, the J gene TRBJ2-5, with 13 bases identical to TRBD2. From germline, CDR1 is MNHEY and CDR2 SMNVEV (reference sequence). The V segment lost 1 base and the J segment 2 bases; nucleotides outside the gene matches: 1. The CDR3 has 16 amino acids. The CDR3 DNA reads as TGTGCCAGCAGTTTATGGACTAGCGGGGGACAAGAGACCCAGTACTTC. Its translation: CASSLWTSGGQETQYF.

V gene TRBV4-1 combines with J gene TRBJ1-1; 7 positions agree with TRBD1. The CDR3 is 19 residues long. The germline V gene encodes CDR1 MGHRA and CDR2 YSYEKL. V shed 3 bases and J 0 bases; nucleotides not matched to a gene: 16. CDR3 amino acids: CASSHPKTGQVIMNTEAFF. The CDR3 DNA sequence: TGCGCCAGCAGCCACCCAAAAACCGGACAGGTGATCATGAACACTGAAGCTTTCTTT.

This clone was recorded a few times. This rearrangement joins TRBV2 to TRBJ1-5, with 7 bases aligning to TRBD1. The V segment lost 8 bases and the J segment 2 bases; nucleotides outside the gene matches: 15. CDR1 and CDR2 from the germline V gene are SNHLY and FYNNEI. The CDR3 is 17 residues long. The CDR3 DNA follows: TGTGCCAGCGGCCTCAGGGGGTCCCCATTAGGCAATCAGCCCCAGCATTTT. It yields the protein CASGLRGSPLGNQPQHF.

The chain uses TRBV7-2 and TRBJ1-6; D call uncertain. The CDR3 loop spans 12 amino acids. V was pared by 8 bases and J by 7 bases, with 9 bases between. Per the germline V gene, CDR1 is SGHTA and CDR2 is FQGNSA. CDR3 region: CASGLQNSPLHF. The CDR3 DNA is TGTGCCAGCGGCCTGCAAAATTCACCCCTCCACTTT.

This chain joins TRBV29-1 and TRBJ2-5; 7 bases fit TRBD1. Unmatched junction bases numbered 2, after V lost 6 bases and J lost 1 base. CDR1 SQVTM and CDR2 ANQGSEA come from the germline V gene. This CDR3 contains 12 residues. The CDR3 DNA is TGCAGCGTGGACAGGAGCCAAGAGACCCAGTACTTC. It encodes CSVDRSQETQYF.

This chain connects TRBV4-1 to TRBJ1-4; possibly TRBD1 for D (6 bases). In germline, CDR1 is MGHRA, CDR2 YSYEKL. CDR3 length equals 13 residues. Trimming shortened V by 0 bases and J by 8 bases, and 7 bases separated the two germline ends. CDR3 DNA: TGCGCCAGCAGCCAAGAAGACAGGGAAAAACTGTTTTTT. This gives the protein CASSQEDREKLFF.

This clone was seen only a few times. The CDR3: CASSIIAGGPSFF. The CDR3 bases are TGTGCCAGTAGTATCATAGCGGGGGGGCCTTCGTTCTTC. V gene TRBV19 combines with J gene TRBJ2-1; 11 bases are shared with TRBD2. J was trimmed by 15 bases and V by 3 bases; bases with no gene match: 7. Germline V gene lookup returns CDR1 LNHDA and CDR2 SQIVND (reference sequence). The CDR3 is made up of 13 amino acids.

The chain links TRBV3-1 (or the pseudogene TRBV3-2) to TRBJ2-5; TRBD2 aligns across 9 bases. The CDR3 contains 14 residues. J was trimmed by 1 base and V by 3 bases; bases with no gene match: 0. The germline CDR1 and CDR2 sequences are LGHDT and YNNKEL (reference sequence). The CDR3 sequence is CASSQTSGQETQYF. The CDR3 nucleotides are TGTGCCAGCAGCCAGACTAGCGGCCAAGAGACCCAGTACTTC.

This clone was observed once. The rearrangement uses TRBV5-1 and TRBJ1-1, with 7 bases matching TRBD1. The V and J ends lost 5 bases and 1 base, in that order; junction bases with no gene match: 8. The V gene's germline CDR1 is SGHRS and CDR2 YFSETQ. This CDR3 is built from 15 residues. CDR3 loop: CASRETGTANTEAFF. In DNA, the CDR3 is TGCGCCAGCAGAGAGACCGGGACAGCGAACACTGAAGCTTTCTTT. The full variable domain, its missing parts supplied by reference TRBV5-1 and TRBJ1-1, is KAGVTQTPRYLIKTRGQQVTLSCSPISGHRSVSWYQQTPGQGLQFLFEYFSETQRNKGNFPGRFSGRQFSNSRSEMNVSTLELGDSALYLCASRETGTANTEAFFGQGTRLTVV.